This T cell receptor (beta chain) stems from a study of T cells in Graves' hyperthyroidism and ophthalmopathy. Study-wide background: At initial diagnosis, before any treatment had begun, peripheral blood was obtained.

Study results and caveats: Within blood appeared most thyroid clonotypes that had expanded above 0.001. Model-based prediction identified ophthalmopathy a median roughly 6.1 months prior to its onset.

There are 17 residues in the CDR3. The germline gives CDR1 SGHAT, CDR2 FQNNGV. Unmatched junction bases numbered 5, after V lost 1 base and J lost 1 base. This clonotype was counted at least ten times. What it binds is not known. There were TCR beta CDR3 regions amplified from RNA transcripts. RT-PCR in the first round (using the HTBI primer set) targeted the TCR CDR3. One entry per CDR3 protein results from TCRdb running MiXCR on the multiplex PCR reads. Altogether over 350,000 distinct CDR3 sequences are present, about 15% being singletons, with the ten largest covering approximately 13%. Sequenced sample: blood. The TCR comes from a man aged 18 to 29 with Graves' ophthalmopathy. The V call is TRBV11-2, the J call TRBJ2-3, with TRBD1 identical over 10 bases. The CDR3 DNA reads TGTGCCAGCAGCTTAGTATCTGGGACAGGGGGCACAGATACGCAGTATTTT. Its protein product is CASSLVSGTGGTDTQYF.